This T cell receptor (beta chain) was sequenced in a study of shared clonotypes between healthy human individuals. The method was immunoSEQ multiplex PCR; TCRdb's version includes in-frame clones alone and lacks a portion of them. The data contain more than 2 million clones, 85% to 95% of them seen just once; the ten biggest clones take up approximately 1.6%. This clone was counted only a few times. Naive CD8 cells, CD45RO-negative and positively selected for CCR7, excluded terminally differentiated effector memory CD45RA+ cells. Sequenced material: naive CD8+ T cells from PBMCs. This clonotype was obtained from a man aged 18-30 years in good health. Some clones in this sample may be carry-over from other donors' samples.

CDR3 in DNA: TGTGCCAGCAGCGCGCGTGGGGGGCGCGGCGCTGAAGCTTTCTTT. It specifies CASSARGGRGAEAFF. The chain links TRBV9 to TRBJ1-1, with D maybe TRBD1 (6 bases). Germline V gene lookup returns CDR1 SGDLS and CDR2 YYNGEE. CDR3 length equals 15 residues. Trimming removed 3 bases from V and 6 bases from J, with 18 bases in between.